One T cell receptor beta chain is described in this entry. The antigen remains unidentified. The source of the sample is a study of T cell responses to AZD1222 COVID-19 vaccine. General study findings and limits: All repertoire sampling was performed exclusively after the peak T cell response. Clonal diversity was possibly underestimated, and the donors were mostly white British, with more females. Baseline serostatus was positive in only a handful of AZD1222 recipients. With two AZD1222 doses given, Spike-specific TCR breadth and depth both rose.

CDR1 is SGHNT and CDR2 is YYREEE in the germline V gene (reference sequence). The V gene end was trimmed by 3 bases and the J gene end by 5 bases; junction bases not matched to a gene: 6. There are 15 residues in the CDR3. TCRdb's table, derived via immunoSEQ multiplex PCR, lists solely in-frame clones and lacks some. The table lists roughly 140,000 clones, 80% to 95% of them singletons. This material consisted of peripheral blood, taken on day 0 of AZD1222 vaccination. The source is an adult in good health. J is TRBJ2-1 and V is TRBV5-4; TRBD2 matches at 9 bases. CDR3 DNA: TGTGCCAGCAGCTCGATAAGACTAGCGGACAATGAGCAGTTCTTC. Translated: CASSSIRLADNEQFF.